This T cell receptor beta chain was found in a study of T cell responses to AZD1222 COVID-19 vaccine. The study's findings and limits: In the spike-specific TCR repertoire, nearly half reportedly target unmutated variant regions. The repertoires were collected only after the peak T cell response.

Assay used: immunoSEQ multiplex PCR; TCRdb lists only in-frame clones, some missing. Among about 120,000 clones, 85% to 90% were seen once, and the ten largest hold 20% to 25%. This CDR3 contains 16 residues. Germline CDR1 reads SGHRS; CDR2 reads YFSETQ. Trimming left V 4 bases short and J 2 bases short, with 18 bases between. This clone was seen once. The antigen remains undetermined. This sequence was found in an adult in good health. This sample comprised peripheral blood, obtained on day 0 of AZD1222 vaccination. The genes are TRBV5-1 and TRBJ1-1; D is unclear. The CDR3: CASSLPPPGANTEAFF. The CDR3 region has the DNA TGCGCCAGCAGCCTACCACCCCCAGGAGCCAACACTGAAGCTTTCTTT. The whole variable domain, filled in from reference TRBV5-1 and TRBJ1-1, reads KAGVTQTPRYLIKTRGQQVTLSCSPISGHRSVSWYQQTPGQGLQFLFEYFSETQRNKGNFPGRFSGRQFSNSRSEMNVSTLELGDSALYLCASSLPPPGANTEAFFGQGTRLTVV.